Listed here are 22 T cell receptor beta chains from one sample, sequenced in a study of shared clonotypes between healthy human individuals. Sequencing was performed with immunoSEQ multiplex PCR; in TCRdb, only in-frame clones are kept and a portion is missing. The table includes about 500,000 clones, approximately 80% detected once. The source material was PBMCs. Receptor source: a woman aged 40 to 50 in good health. Some clones in this sample may be carry-over from other donors' samples.

The V and J genes are TRBV28 and TRBJ1-1; 8 bases align to TRBD1. Germline CDR1 reads MDHEN; CDR2 reads SYDVKM. The CDR3 totals 13 residues. With 7 bases clipped from V and 4 bases from J, the junction kept 5 bases outside the gene matches. CDR3 nucleotide sequence: TGTGCCAGCAAGACAGGGGCGACCACTGAAGCTTTCTTT. Translating it yields CASKTGATTEAFF. Combining the CDR3 with reference TRBV28 and TRBJ1-1 gives the whole variable domain DVKVTQSSRYLVKRTGEKVFLECVQDMDHENMFWYRQDPGLGLRLIYFSYDVKMKEKGDIPEGYSVSREKKERFSLILESASTNQTSMYLCASKTGATTEAFFGQGTRLTVV.

The V and J genes are TRBV19 and TRBJ1-4; TRBD1 aligns across 7 bases. The CDR3 is 14 residues long. CDR1 is LNHDA and CDR2 is SQIVND in the germline V gene (reference sequence). Unmatched junction bases numbered 10, after V lost 5 bases and J lost 10 bases. The CDR3 reads CASSVDRDSGKLFF. CDR3 coding DNA: TGTGCCAGTAGTGTTGACAGGGATTCCGGAAAACTGTTTTTT.

The rearrangement joins TRBV2 to TRBJ1-1, with D possibly TRBD1 on 5 matching bases. The germline CDR1 and CDR2 sequences are SNHLY and FYNNEI. V lost 6 bases to trimming and J lost 0 bases, with 14 bases between them. This CDR3 comprises 15 residues. The CDR3 reads CASRGTAFMNTEAFF. As DNA, the CDR3 is TGTGCCAGCAGGGGGACGGCGTTCATGAACACTGAAGCTTTCTTT.

This clone was seen ten or more times. The CDR3 protein is CASSLSDSPNYGYTF. The CDR3 DNA follows: TGCGCCAGCAGCTTATCGGACAGTCCGAACTATGGCTACACCTTC. The genes are TRBV5-1 and TRBJ1-2, with D possibly TRBD1 on 6 matching bases. Trimming removed 2 bases at V and 2 bases at J, with 13 bases between. CDR1 and CDR2 from the germline V gene are SGHRS and YFSETQ. The CDR3 sequence is 15 residues long.

The genes are TRBV18 and TRBJ2-5; 8 bases line up with TRBD1. Germline lookup yields CDR1 KGHSH and CDR2 LQKENI. V gave up 1 base and J gave up 5 bases; unmatched junction bases: 0. The CDR3 contains 13 residues. CDR3 sequence (DNA): TGTGCCAGCTCACCACGGGACAGGGAGACCCAGTACTTC. Protein sequence: CASSPRDRETQYF.

This clone was seen more than once but under ten times. The chain links TRBV7-3 to TRBJ2-1; 11 nucleotides align to TRBD2. CDR1 is SGHTA, CDR2 FQGTGA, per germline. The J segment lost 10 bases and the V segment lost 5 bases, leaving 16 bases of the junction unmatched. This CDR3 spans 17 amino acids. The CDR3 DNA reads as TGTGCCAGCAGCCCCCCGGGAATAGCGGGAGGGCCTAAGGAGCAGTTCTTC. This gives the protein CASSPPGIAGGPKEQFF.

A few counts support this clone. The chain recombines TRBV7-8 with TRBJ2-7; TRBD1 or TRBD2 may be the D gene (5 bases each). Germline assignment: CDR1 SGHVS and CDR2 FQNEAQ. This CDR3 has 15 residues. V was clipped by 5 bases and J by 0 bases, with 14 bases between them. The CDR3 nucleotides read TGTGCCAGCAGCCCCGGGGACGTCCCCTCCTACGAGCAGTACTTC. The encoded protein is CASSPGDVPSYEQYF.

The CDR3 protein is CASSSPAGAGQPQHF. CDR3 bases: TGTGCCAGCAGCTCACCCGCGGGGGCCGGGCAGCCCCAGCATTTT. This chain joins TRBV9 and TRBJ1-5; tentatively, D is TRBD1 (6 bases). The V end lost 4 bases, the J end lost 7 bases, and 18 bases lay between the germline ends. CDR1 and CDR2 from the germline V gene are SGDLS and YYNGEE. This CDR3 is 15 amino acids long.

This chain links TRBV11-3 with TRBJ1-2, with 9 bases fitting TRBD1. Looked up from germline, CDR1 is SGHNT and CDR2 is YENEEA. The CDR3 runs 18 residues. Trimming took 8 bases from V and 8 from J; bases not matched to a gene: 24. The CDR3 coding sequence is TGTGCCAGCCCCCCAAGCGGAGGGTTGGGACAGGGTATCGTCGGCTACACCTTC. Translated: CASPPSGGLGQGIVGYTF. The full variable domain, with the rest looked up from reference TRBV11-3 and TRBJ1-2, is EAGVVQSPRYKIIEKKQPVAFWCNPISGHNTLYWYLQNLGQGPELLIRYENEEAVDDSQLPKDRFSAERLKGVDSTLKIQPAELGDSAVYLCASPPSGGLGQGIVGYTFGSGTRLTVV.

To note about this clone: A read error is the likely source, as a far larger clone sits one nucleotide away. This chain uses TRBV20-1 with TRBJ2-7, with D uncertain. Trimming cost V 6 bases and J 5 bases, with 8 bases left between them. Germline loops: CDR1 DFQATT, CDR2 SNEGSKA (reference sequence). The CDR3 contains 10 residues. The CDR3 loop is CSALGHEQYF. The CDR3 coding sequence is TGCAGTGCCTTAGGGCACGAGCAGTACTTC.

The rearrangement links TRBV18 to TRBJ1-1; 8 bases align to TRBD1. There are 14 residues in the CDR3. Germline values: CDR1 KGHSH, CDR2 LQKENI. Trimming at V came to 5 bases and at J to 11 bases, leaving 13 bases not matched to a gene. Written as DNA, the CDR3 is TGTGCCAGCTCAACCCGAACGACAGGGGAGTTTGCTTTCTTT. It is translated as CASSTRTTGEFAFF. Full variable domain (rest looked up from reference TRBV18 and TRBJ1-1): NAGVMQNPRHLVRRRGQEARLRCSPMKGHSHVYWYRQLPEEGLKFMVYLQKENIIDESGMPKERFSAEFPKEGPSILRIQQVVRGDSAAYFCASSTRTTGEFAFFGQGTRLTVV.

This chain connects TRBV29-1 to TRBJ2-7; D not certain. V was pared by 5 bases and J by 6 bases, with 8 bases between. Germline V lookup: CDR1 SQVTM, CDR2 ANQGSEA. The CDR3 loop spans 10 amino acids. The CDR3 here is CSVLVLEQYF. CDR3 bases: TGCAGCGTTCTGGTTCTCGAGCAGTACTTC.

This chain links TRBV19 with TRBJ2-7; TRBD2 aligns across 11 bases. The CDR3 extends over 15 amino acids. Germline V gives CDR1 LNHDA, CDR2 SQIVND (reference sequence). The V and J ends lost 3 bases and 6 bases, in that order; junction bases with no gene match: 7. CDR3 sequence (DNA): TGTGCCAGTAGTATCGTTACTAGCGGGAGTGGCGAGCAGTACTTC. This gives the protein CASSIVTSGSGEQYF.

This chain connects TRBV10-3 to TRBJ2-2; 8 bases match TRBD2. Losses at the gene ends were 7 bases for V and 5 bases for J; bases not matched to a gene: 9. CDR1 is ENHRY, CDR2 SYGVKD, per germline. The CDR3 is 15 residues long. The CDR3 DNA reads as TGTGCCATCACCCCCCAGCGGGAGACGACCGGGGAGCTGTTTTTT. Amino acids: CAITPQRETTGELFF.

The J gene is TRBJ2-5, the V gene TRBV5-4, with 9 positions matching TRBD1. CDR1 and CDR2 (germline): SGHNT, YYREEE (reference sequence). CDR3 length: 18 amino acids. V dropped 1 base and J dropped 1; count of bases not matched to a gene: 11. The chain's CDR3 is CASSLWWGDRATQETQYF. The CDR3 DNA follows: TGTGCCAGCAGCTTGTGGTGGGGGGACAGGGCGACCCAAGAGACCCAGTACTTC.

This clone was seen only once. The V gene is TRBV2, the J gene TRBJ2-1; tentative D call: TRBD2 (5 bases). Trimming took off 6 bases at V and 4 bases at J, with 7 bases between the two ends. The CDR3 spans 12 residues. From germline, CDR1 is SNHLY and CDR2 FYNNEI. The CDR3 protein is CASSGEYNEQFF. The CDR3 DNA reads as TGTGCCAGCAGCGGGGAGTACAATGAGCAGTTCTTC.

Details on this clone: This likely came from a read error, as a far larger clone is one base away. This sequence joins TRBV30 and TRBJ1-1; weak D call: TRBD1 (5 bases). Germline loops: CDR1 GTSNPN, CDR2 SVGIG (reference sequence). The CDR3 is made up of 13 amino acids. In nucleotides, the CDR3 is TGTGCCTGGAGTGAGACAGAGAACGCTGAAGCTTTCTTT. Its translation: CAWSETENAEAFF. Filled out from reference TRBV30 and TRBJ1-1, the complete variable domain reads SQTIHQWPATLVQPVGSPLSLECTVEGTSNPNLYWYRQAAGRGLQLLFYSVGIGQISSEVPQNLSASRPQDRQFILSSKKLLLSDSGFYLCAWSETENAEAFFGQGTRLTVV.

The chain uses TRBV5-6 and TRBJ1-1; 8 bases map to TRBD1. V was pared by 0 bases and J by 4 bases, with 8 bases of the junction left unmatched. Germline values: CDR1 SGHDT, CDR2 YYEEEE. The CDR3 runs 16 residues. The CDR3 sequence is CASSLGAGGGGTEAFF. For the CDR3, the DNA is TGTGCCAGCAGCTTGGGGGCAGGGGGCGGTGGCACTGAAGCTTTCTTT.

CDR3 sequence: CTSSLKLQGRTEAFF. In nucleotides, the CDR3 is TGCACCAGCAGCCTTAAGCTACAGGGGAGAACTGAAGCTTTCTTT. The chain is built from TRBV1 and TRBJ1-1; the table's D call, TRBD1, has no DNA check behind it. TRBV1 is designated a pseudogene. This CDR3 has 15 amino acids.

With respect to this clone: Distinct nucleotide sequences in the sample also encode this CDR3. The chain combines TRBV5-4 with TRBJ2-3; D call uncertain. The V gene's germline CDR1 is SGHNT and CDR2 YYREEE (reference sequence). CDR3 length: 13 residues. V was clipped by 0 bases and J by 1 base, with 3 bases between them. The CDR3 is CASSLAGTDTQYF. CDR3 coding DNA: TGTGCCAGCAGCTTGGCCGGCACAGATACGCAGTATTTT.

The J gene is TRBJ2-5, the V gene TRBV5-4; 10 nucleotides line up with TRBD2. Germline values: CDR1 SGHNT, CDR2 YYREEE (reference sequence). Germline trimming cut 5 bases from V and 2 bases from J; bases unmatched to any gene: 9. The CDR3 is made up of 16 amino acids. The CDR3 nucleotides read TGTGCCAGCAGTCTAAGCGGGAGGGGCCCACAAGAGACCCAGTACTTC. This gives the protein CASSLSGRGPQETQYF.

CDR3 amino acids: CASSITGGAGNTEAFF. Here the CDR3 DNA reads TGTGCCAGTAGTATTACAGGGGGCGCGGGGAACACTGAAGCTTTCTTT. This chain links TRBV19 with TRBJ1-1; 9 bases map to TRBD1. CDR3 length: 16 residues. Germline loops: CDR1 LNHDA, CDR2 SQIVND (reference sequence). Germline trimming cut 3 bases from V and 1 base from J; bases unmatched to any gene: 6.